One sample yielded the 27 T cell receptor beta chains listed below, sequenced in a study of cytomegalovirus exposure and HLA in healthy donors. A multiplex PCR was run with 60 Vbeta primers and 13 Jbeta primers. TCRdb's table, derived via immunoSEQ multiplex PCR, lists solely in-frame clones and lacks some. The profile covers roughly 98,000 clones, with around 77% appearing a single time and roughly 7.7% taken by the ten largest. Sequenced material: PBMCs. Receptor source: a female donor in good health and CMV-seronegative.

The V call is TRBV28, the J call TRBJ1-1; D might be TRBD1 (6 bases). Trimming removed 2 bases from V and 4 bases from J, with 14 bases in between. The CDR3 has 15 residues. Germline V gives CDR1 MDHEN, CDR2 SYDVKM. CDR3 DNA sequence: TGTGCCAGCAGTTTAATGGGGGGGCAGGGCACTGAAGCTTTCTTT. Amino acids: CASSLMGGQGTEAFF.

The V and J genes are TRBV6-1 and TRBJ2-1, with D unclear. Trimming took 1 base from V and 3 from J, leaving 16 bases between them. Per the germline V gene, CDR1 is MNHNS and CDR2 is SASEGT. CDR3 length: 17 residues. DNA of the CDR3: TGTGCCAGCAGTGAAGATCCCCTTATCCAACACTACAATGAGCAGTTCTTC. This encodes CASSEDPLIQHYNEQFF.

The CDR3 sequence is CATSRDVGGRAEAFF. The CDR3 coding sequence is TGTGCCACCAGCAGAGATGTAGGGGGCAGAGCTGAAGCTTTCTTT. The V call is TRBV15, the J call TRBJ1-1, with 7 bases identical to TRBD1. The CDR3 spans 15 residues. Germline V lookup: CDR1 LNHNV, CDR2 YYDKDF (reference sequence). With 0 bases clipped from V and 6 bases from J, the junction kept 7 bases outside the gene matches.

This chain connects TRBV14 to TRBJ1-1; the D is unclear. The CDR3 spans 15 residues. The V gene's germline CDR1 is SGHDN and CDR2 FVKESK. Between the trimmed V and J ends, which lost 2 bases and 1 base, there was a span of 11 bases. The DNA of the CDR3 is TGTGCCAGCAGCCAACCCTCTCACGGGAACACTGAAGCTTTCTTT. This gives the protein CASSQPSHGNTEAFF.

This clone was seen a single time. V is TRBV5-5 and J is TRBJ1-4; D remains ambiguous. The CDR3 contains 15 residues. Germline V gene data show CDR1 as SGHKS and CDR2 as YYEKEE (reference sequence). V was shortened by 3 bases and J by 4 bases, with 13 bases between the two germline ends. This chain's CDR3 is CASSSPGGGNEKLFF. The CDR3 DNA reads TGTGCCAGCAGCTCGCCGGGAGGCGGTAATGAAAAACTGTTTTTT.

This clone was seen a handful of times. The V call is TRBV18, the J call TRBJ2-7; a weak D match, TRBD2 (6 bases). Germline assignment: CDR1 KGHSH and CDR2 LQKENI. V was cut by 2 bases and J by 0 bases, with 14 bases left in between. The CDR3 is 16 amino acids. The CDR3 reads CASSPSGGWVSYEQYF. The DNA for the CDR3 is TGTGCCAGCTCACCAAGTGGGGGGTGGGTCTCCTACGAGCAGTACTTC. The complete variable domain, with remaining parts taken from reference TRBV18 and TRBJ2-7, reads NAGVMQNPRHLVRRRGQEARLRCSPMKGHSHVYWYRQLPEEGLKFMVYLQKENIIDESGMPKERFSAEFPKEGPSILRIQQVVRGDSAAYFCASSPSGGWVSYEQYFGPGTRLTVT.

This clone was counted only a few times. The chain is built from TRBV5-4 and TRBJ1-3; D uncertain. Trimming took 4 bases from V and 1 from J, leaving 9 bases between them. The germline V gene has CDR1 SGHNT and CDR2 YYREEE (reference sequence). The CDR3 is 14 residues long. The CDR3 sequence is CASSPGGSGNTIYF. CDR3 nucleotide sequence: TGTGCCAGCAGCCCAGGCGGGTCTGGAAACACCATATATTTT.

V gene TRBV10-3 combines with J gene TRBJ2-7; unclear D gene. The V end was cut by 6 bases, the J end by 6 bases, with 18 bases between. In germline, CDR1 is ENHRY, CDR2 SYGVKD. The CDR3 sequence is 14 residues long. The CDR3 DNA sequence: TGTGCCATCAGCTCCCTGTCACCGCCGGGCGAGCAGTACTTC. Translation: CAISSLSPPGEQYF.

The V call is TRBV4-1, the J call TRBJ2-7; D unclear. CDR3 length: 14 amino acids. V lost 3 bases and J 3 bases, leaving 12 bases between the germline ends. Per germline, CDR1 MGHRA and CDR2 YSYEKL. As DNA, the CDR3 is TGCGCCAGCAGCCACGAAGCCGCAGGCTACGAGCAGTACTTC. This translates into CASSHEAAGYEQYF.

About this clone itself: An end of the junction differs from the germline gene, which may be a read error. CDR3: CASMGVTEAFF. The CDR3 region has the DNA TGTGCCAGTATGGGAGTGACTGAAGCTTTCTTT. The J gene is TRBJ1-1, the V gene TRBV5-1; no clear D. CDR1 is SGHRS and CDR2 is YFSETQ in the germline V gene. The CDR3 has 11 residues.

The genes are TRBV27 and TRBJ2-3, with TRBD2 identical over 8 bases. CDR1 is MNHEY and CDR2 is SMNVEV in the germline V gene (reference sequence). V gave up 0 bases and J gave up 3 bases; unmatched junction bases: 5. The CDR3 covers 16 residues. CDR3 in DNA: TGTGCCAGCAGTTTATCGGCGGGGGGCGTAACAGATACGCAGTATTTT. Translating it yields CASSLSAGGVTDTQYF.

The chain links TRBV9 to TRBJ2-5, with D possibly being TRBD1 (6 bases). This CDR3 region has 15 residues. The ends were cut back, 0 bases at V and 5 bases at J, with 14 bases in the middle. The germline V gene has CDR1 SGDLS and CDR2 YYNGEE. CDR3 DNA sequence: TGTGCCAGCAGCGTAGTAACAGGACAGCCGGAGACCCAGTACTTC. Protein product: CASSVVTGQPETQYF.

The chain couples TRBV19 to TRBJ2-5, with 13 bases matching TRBD2. Germline CDR1 reads LNHDA; CDR2 reads SQIVND (reference sequence). This CDR3 spans 13 amino acids. The trim removed 9 bases at V and 9 bases at J, leaving 7 bases unmatched. CDR3: CASRTSGGAAQYF. The CDR3 DNA sequence: TGTGCCAGCCGAACTAGCGGGGGGGCGGCCCAGTACTTC.

The chain carries TRBV4-3 and TRBJ1-2; D possibly corresponds to TRBD1 (6 bases). The CDR3 loop spans 14 amino acids. The germline V and J ends were trimmed by 4 bases and 4 bases, with 13 bases remaining between them. Germline V CDR1 and CDR2: LGHNA, YSLEER. The CDR3 protein is CASSLAGGAYGYTF. The CDR3 DNA is TGCGCCAGCAGCCTTGCGGGGGGCGCCTATGGCTACACCTTC.

This clone was found once. The genes are TRBV28 and TRBJ2-7; D possibly corresponds to TRBD1 (6 bases). From germline, CDR1 is MDHEN and CDR2 SYDVKM. This CDR3 contains 19 residues. V was cut by 2 bases and J by 6 bases, with 29 bases left in between. CDR3 protein: CASSLGQSGFLHGRFEQYF. The CDR3 coding sequence is TGTGCCAGCAGTTTAGGACAGTCGGGCTTTCTCCATGGGCGTTTCGAGCAGTACTTC.

The J gene is TRBJ1-5, the V gene TRBV18; 9 bases fit TRBD1. Trimming at V came to 4 bases and at J to 0 bases, leaving 4 bases not matched to a gene. The CDR3 spans 16 residues. In germline, CDR1 is KGHSH, CDR2 LQKENI. CDR3 nucleotides: TGTGCCAGCTCACGTGGACAGGGGAATAGCAATCAGCCCCAGCATTTT. Translation gives CASSRGQGNSNQPQHF. Based on the CDR3 plus reference TRBV18 and TRBJ1-5, the full variable domain is NAGVMQNPRHLVRRRGQEARLRCSPMKGHSHVYWYRQLPEEGLKFMVYLQKENIIDESGMPKERFSAEFPKEGPSILRIQQVVRGDSAAYFCASSRGQGNSNQPQHFGDGTRLSIL.

The chain links TRBV27 to TRBJ2-7, with a weak D call TRBD2 (7 bases). The germline V gene has CDR1 MNHEY and CDR2 SMNVEV (reference sequence). This CDR3 comprises 15 residues. V was cut by 5 bases and J by 5 bases, with 19 bases left in between. CDR3 residues: CASSRGGGALNEQYF. The CDR3 nucleotides read TGTGCCAGCAGTCGGGGTGGGGGGGCTTTAAACGAGCAGTACTTC.

The chain has TRBV25-1 and TRBJ2-7; tentative D call: TRBD1 (7 bases). The CDR3 length is 16 residues. The germline V and J ends were trimmed by 1 base and 2 bases, with 15 bases remaining between them. Germline assignment: CDR1 MGHDK and CDR2 SYGVNS. The CDR3 nucleotides read TGTGCCAGCAGTGAATTTGAGACAGGGAGGACCTACGAGCAGTACTTC. It specifies CASSEFETGRTYEQYF.

The chain carries TRBV14 and TRBJ1-3; D ambiguous. Germline loops: CDR1 SGHDN, CDR2 FVKESK. Trimming took off 1 base at V and 0 bases at J, with 13 bases between the two ends. The CDR3 length is 17 residues. The CDR3 protein is CASSQGFRWSSGNTIYF. CDR3 coding DNA: TGTGCCAGCAGCCAAGGGTTTAGGTGGAGCTCTGGAAACACCATATATTTT.

The chain uses TRBV20-1 and TRBJ2-1; D not resolved. Looked up from germline, CDR1 is DFQATT and CDR2 is SNEGSKA (reference sequence). V was trimmed by 2 bases and J by 8 bases, leaving 7 bases between them. The CDR3 is 11 residues long. The CDR3 reads CSARKLDEQFF. The CDR3, as DNA: TGCAGTGCTAGAAAGCTCGATGAGCAGTTCTTC.

This clone was seen repeatedly, ten times or more. CDR3 in DNA: TGTGCCAGCTCAGAGGGAAGAGGAGAAAAACTGTTTTTT. The encoded protein is CASSEGRGEKLFF. The chain has TRBV18 and TRBJ1-4, with D unresolved. Germline V CDR1 and CDR2: KGHSH, LQKENI. With 5 bases removed from V and 8 bases from J, the gap between germline ends came to 12 bases. This CDR3 has 13 residues.

This clone was detected only once. The rearrangement uses TRBV6-5 and TRBJ1-6; 7 bases align to TRBD1. This CDR3 has 15 amino acids. Germline CDR1 MNHEY, CDR2 SVGAGI. The V segment lost 6 bases and the J segment 5 bases; nucleotides outside the gene matches: 7. DNA of the CDR3: TGTGCCAGCAGCCCACCAGGGGGAAATAATTCACCCCTCCACTTT. It codes for CASSPPGGNNSPLHF.

The chain has TRBV18 and TRBJ1-1; TRBD1 agrees at 7 bases. Germline assignment: CDR1 KGHSH and CDR2 LQKENI. The CDR3 spans 13 residues. V shed 1 base and J 4 bases; nucleotides not matched to a gene: 0. As DNA, the CDR3 is TGTGCCAGCTCACCACAGGGGGCCACTGAAGCTTTCTTT. It encodes CASSPQGATEAFF.

The sample holds a few counts of this clone. The CDR3 DNA sequence: TGCGCCAGCAGCCCTGATTTAGCGGGGGGCCTACAAGAGACCCAGTACTTC. Its protein is CASSPDLAGGLQETQYF. The chain uses TRBV4-1 and TRBJ2-5; 10 positions match TRBD2. The CDR3 is 17 amino acids. Germline V gives CDR1 MGHRA, CDR2 YSYEKL. Unmatched junction bases numbered 10, after V lost 4 bases and J lost 2 bases.

In this sample, this clone turned up once. The chain combines TRBV11-1 with TRBJ2-1; 10 bases fit TRBD2. Germline-derived CDR1 and CDR2 are SGHAT and FQDESV (reference sequence). The CDR3 runs 15 residues. Unmatched junction bases numbered 10, after V lost 5 bases and J lost 9 bases. The CDR3 bases are TGTGCCAGCAGCCGGACTAGCGGCATGGGAGGTGAGCAGTTCTTC. This gives the protein CASSRTSGMGGEQFF.

V and J are TRBV30 and TRBJ2-7; weak D call: TRBD1 (5 bases). CDR1 and CDR2 (germline): GTSNPN, SVGIG (reference sequence). The CDR3 totals 16 residues. Trimming pared 3 bases from V and 2 bases from J, leaving 20 bases between. CDR3 nucleotides: TGTGCCTGGAGGACGACGCAGGGAACCGTCGCCTACGAGCAGTACTTC. It translates to CAWRTTQGTVAYEQYF.

Concerning this clone itself: Additional DNA sequences in this sample encode the identical CDR3. The chain couples TRBV5-1 to TRBJ1-5; TRBD1 might be the D (5 bases). The CDR3 length is 15 residues. Germline CDR1 SGHRS, CDR2 YFSETQ. V dropped 0 bases and J dropped 4 bases, with 11 bases sitting between them. The chain's CDR3 is CASSLGQGWNQPQHF. The CDR3 nucleotides read TGCGCCAGCAGCTTGGGGCAGGGCTGGAATCAGCCCCAGCATTTT.